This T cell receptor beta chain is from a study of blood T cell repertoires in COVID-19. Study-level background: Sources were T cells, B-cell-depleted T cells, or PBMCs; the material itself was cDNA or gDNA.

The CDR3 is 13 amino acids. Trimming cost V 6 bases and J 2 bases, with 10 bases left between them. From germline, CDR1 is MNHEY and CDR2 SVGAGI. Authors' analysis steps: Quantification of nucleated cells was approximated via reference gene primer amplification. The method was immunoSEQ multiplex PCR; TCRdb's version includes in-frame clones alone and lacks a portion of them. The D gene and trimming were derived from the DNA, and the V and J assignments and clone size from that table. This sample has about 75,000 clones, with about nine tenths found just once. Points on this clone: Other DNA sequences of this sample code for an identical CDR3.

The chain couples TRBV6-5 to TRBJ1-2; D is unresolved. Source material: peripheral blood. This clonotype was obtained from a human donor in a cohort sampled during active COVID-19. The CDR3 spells CASRPTVNYGYTF. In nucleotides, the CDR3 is TGTGCCAGCAGACCCACAGTAAACTATGGCTACACCTTC.